The 14 T cell receptor beta chains presented below share a single source sample, sequenced in a study of CD8+ T cells in alopecia areata. Individuals with alopecia areata gave both lesional scalp punch biopsies and peripheral blood for collection. RNA was isolated and reverse transcribed to cDNA, the sequencing template. TCRdb's copy holds only in-frame clones and misses some; the assay was immunoSEQ multiplex PCR. The repertoire includes approximately 11,000 clones, over 60% of them detected once, and approximately 15% sits in the top ten. The source material was skin. The receptors were gathered from a human donor with alopecia areata.

This chain uses TRBV7-2 with TRBJ1-5; D remains ambiguous. Trimming took 1 base from V and 6 from J, leaving 7 bases between them. The CDR3 spans 13 residues. The V gene's germline CDR1 is SGHTA and CDR2 FQGNSA. The CDR3 is CASSLGAGQPQHF. In DNA, the CDR3 is TGTGCCAGCAGCTTAGGGGCTGGTCAGCCCCAGCATTTT.

The V and J genes are TRBV29-1 and TRBJ2-1; D uncertain. CDR1 and CDR2 from the germline V gene are SQVTM and ANQGSEA. Trimming removed 3 bases at V and 0 bases at J, with 21 bases between. The CDR3 has 18 amino acids. Here the CDR3 DNA reads TGCAGCGTTGAGCTCTGGGCCCCATCCTCGAGCTCCTACAATGAGCAGTTCTTC. Translation gives CSVELWAPSSSSYNEQFF.

The rearrangement uses TRBV7-2 and TRBJ2-7, with 12 bases aligning to TRBD2. J gave up 7 bases and V 3 bases, and 13 bases lay outside the gene matches. CDR1 and CDR2 from the germline V gene are SGHTA and FQGNSA. CDR3 length: 17 amino acids. The CDR3 sequence: CASSLTIGLAGTGEQYF. CDR3 nucleotide sequence: TGTGCCAGCAGCTTGACCATCGGACTAGCGGGAACGGGGGAGCAGTACTTC.

This chain joins TRBV5-5 and TRBJ2-3, with D maybe TRBD2 (9 bases). CDR1 SGHKS and CDR2 YYEKEE come from the germline V gene (reference sequence). This CDR3 contains 18 residues. Deletions cut 3 bases from V and 0 bases from J, with 20 bases between. The CDR3 sequence: CASSWDRRGGRSTDTQYF. The CDR3 bases are TGTGCCAGCAGCTGGGACAGGCGGGGGGGCCGAAGCACAGATACGCAGTATTTT.

The chain is built from TRBV7-2 and TRBJ2-6; no definite D call. V gave up 3 bases and J gave up 1 base, with 7 bases separating them. This CDR3 has 15 residues. CDR1 and CDR2 from the germline V gene are SGHTA and FQGNSA. The CDR3 spells CASSFSASGANVLTF. The CDR3, as DNA: TGTGCCAGCAGCTTTTCGGCATCTGGGGCCAACGTCCTGACTTTC.

By proportion, this clone is large. The CDR3 spells CASSYMSSGDNEQFF. CDR3 nucleotide sequence: TGTGCCAGCAGTTACATGTCTAGCGGGGACAATGAGCAGTTCTTC. The chain is built from TRBV6-6 and TRBJ2-1, with TRBD2 matching over 9 bases. Germline V gives CDR1 MNHNY, CDR2 SVGAGI (reference sequence). V was pared by 2 bases and J by 5 bases, with 4 bases of the junction left unmatched. This CDR3 spans 15 amino acids.

This clone was seen just once. The J gene is TRBJ2-2, the V gene TRBV5-1, with 11 bases lining up with TRBD2. Germline CDR1 and CDR2: SGHRS and YFSETQ. J gave up 0 bases and V 4 bases, and 11 bases lay outside the gene matches. The CDR3 loop spans 19 amino acids. CDR3 sequence: CASSTVPGLADPNTGELFF. The CDR3 nucleotides are TGCGCCAGCAGCACAGTCCCGGGACTAGCGGACCCGAACACCGGGGAGCTGTTTTTT.

The V gene is TRBV29-1, the J gene TRBJ1-1; D uncertain. CDR3 length equals 13 residues. Trimming pared 7 bases from V and 4 bases from J, leaving 16 bases between. Germline lookup yields CDR1 SQVTM and CDR2 ANQGSEA. The CDR3 loop is CSGMLGYSTEAFF. The DNA of the CDR3 is TGCAGCGGCATGCTCGGATATTCCACTGAAGCTTTCTTT. Complete variable domain (other parts from reference TRBV29-1 and TRBJ1-1): SAVISQKPSRDICQRGTSLTIQCQVDSQVTMMFWYRQQPGQSLTLIATANQGSEATYESGFVIDKFPISRPNLTFSTLTVSNMSPEDSSIYLCSGMLGYSTEAFFGQGTRLTVV.

The J gene is TRBJ1-2, the V gene TRBV6-5; D call uncertain. This CDR3 region has 12 residues. V gave up 5 bases and J gave up 10 bases, with 14 bases separating them. CDR1 MNHEY and CDR2 SVGAGI come from the germline V gene. In DNA form, the CDR3 reads TGTGCCAGCAGTCAGCACAACAGCGTCTACACCTTC. Translation: CASSQHNSVYTF.

The genes are TRBV7-8 and TRBJ1-1; TRBD1 agrees at 7 bases. Germline CDR1 reads SGHVS; CDR2 reads FQNEAQ. The CDR3 is made up of 16 amino acids. The ends lost 1 base at V and 1 base at J; junction bases unmatched: 6. The CDR3 here is CASSLGYRGPNTEAFF. DNA of the CDR3: TGTGCCAGCAGCTTAGGGTACAGGGGACCGAACACTGAAGCTTTCTTT.

CDR3 DNA: TGTGCCAGCAGCGTAGGGCAGTACACCGGGGAGCTGTTTTTT. Its protein product is CASSVGQYTGELFF. V and J are TRBV9 and TRBJ2-2, with no clear D. The CDR3 runs 14 residues. Trimming stripped 0 bases from V and 3 bases from J, with 6 bases between. Germline V gene data show CDR1 as SGDLS and CDR2 as YYNGEE.

This rearrangement joins TRBV6-5 to TRBJ1-2; D remains ambiguous. CDR1 MNHEY and CDR2 SVGAGI come from the germline V gene. This CDR3 spans 16 amino acids. Trimming removed 1 base from V and 4 bases from J, with 16 bases in between. DNA of the CDR3: TGTGCCAGCAGTTACTATTTGAAGGGTCCTCGCTATGGCTACACCTTC. Translated: CASSYYLKGPRYGYTF.

This chain links TRBV30 with TRBJ2-5; maybe TRBD2 (6 bases). Trimming took 8 bases from V and 7 from J, leaving 14 bases between them. The germline CDR1 and CDR2 sequences are GTSNPN and SVGIG (reference sequence). The CDR3 runs 11 residues. The CDR3 DNA reads as TGTGCCGGGGGGAACGGGGGGACCCAGTACTTC. Translation: CAGGNGGTQYF.

To note about this clone: A read error may account for a junction end that differs from germline. J is TRBJ2-1 and V is TRBV28, with no clear D. Germline lookup yields CDR1 MDHEN and CDR2 SYDVKM. This CDR3 is built from 15 residues. CDR3 nucleotides: TGTGCCAGTAGTTCCGACGGAAGCTCCTACAATGAGCAGTTCTTC. The encoded protein is CASSSDGSSYNEQFF.